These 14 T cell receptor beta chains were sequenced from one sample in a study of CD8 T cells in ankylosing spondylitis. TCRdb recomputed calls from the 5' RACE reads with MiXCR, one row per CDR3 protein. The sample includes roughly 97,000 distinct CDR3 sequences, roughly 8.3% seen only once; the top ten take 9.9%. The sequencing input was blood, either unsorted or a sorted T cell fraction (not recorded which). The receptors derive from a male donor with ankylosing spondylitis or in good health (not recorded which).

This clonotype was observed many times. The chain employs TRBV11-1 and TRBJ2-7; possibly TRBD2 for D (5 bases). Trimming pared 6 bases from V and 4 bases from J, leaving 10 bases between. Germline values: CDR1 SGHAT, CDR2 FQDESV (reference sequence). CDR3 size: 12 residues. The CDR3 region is CASSPGIYEQYF. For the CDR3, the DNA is TGTGCCAGCAGTCCCGGGATTTACGAGCAGTACTTC.

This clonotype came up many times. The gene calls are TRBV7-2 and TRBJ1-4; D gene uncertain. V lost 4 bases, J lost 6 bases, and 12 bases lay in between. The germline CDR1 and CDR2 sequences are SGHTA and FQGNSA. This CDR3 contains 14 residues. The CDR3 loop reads CASSSPERDEKLFF. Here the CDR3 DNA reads TGTGCCAGCAGCTCCCCGGAAAGAGATGAAAAACTGTTTTTT.

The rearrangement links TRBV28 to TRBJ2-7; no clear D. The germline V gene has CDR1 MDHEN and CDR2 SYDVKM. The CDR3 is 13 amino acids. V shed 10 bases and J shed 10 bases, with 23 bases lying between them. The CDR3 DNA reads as TGTGCCATGGGCCCCGACCTGGACCGGATCCAGTACTTC. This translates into CAMGPDLDRIQYF.

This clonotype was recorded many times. CDR3 in amino acids: CSARDQAKPQYF. As DNA, the CDR3 is TGCAGTGCTAGAGATCAGGCAAAGCCGCAGTATTTT. The genes are TRBV20-1 and TRBJ2-3, with D hard to call. With 0 bases removed from V and 10 bases from J, the gap between germline ends came to 11 bases. The germline gives CDR1 DFQATT, CDR2 SNEGSKA (reference sequence). This CDR3 is built from 12 residues.

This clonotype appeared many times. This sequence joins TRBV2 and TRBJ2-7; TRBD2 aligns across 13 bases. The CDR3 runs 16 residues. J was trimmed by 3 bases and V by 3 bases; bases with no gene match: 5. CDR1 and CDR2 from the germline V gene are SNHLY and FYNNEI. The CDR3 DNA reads TGTGCCAGCAGTGACCCACTAGCGGGAGGGCTCTACGAGCAGTACTTC. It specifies CASSDPLAGGLYEQYF.

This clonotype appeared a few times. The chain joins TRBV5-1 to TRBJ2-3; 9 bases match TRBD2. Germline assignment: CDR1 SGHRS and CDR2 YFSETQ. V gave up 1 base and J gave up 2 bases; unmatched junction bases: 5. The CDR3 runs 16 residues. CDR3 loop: CASSLFAGGATDTQYF. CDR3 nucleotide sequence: TGCGCCAGCAGCTTGTTCGCGGGAGGGGCCACAGATACGCAGTATTTT.

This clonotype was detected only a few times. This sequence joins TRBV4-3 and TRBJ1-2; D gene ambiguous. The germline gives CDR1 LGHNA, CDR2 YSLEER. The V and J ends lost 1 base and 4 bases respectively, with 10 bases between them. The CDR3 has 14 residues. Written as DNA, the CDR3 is TGCGCCAGCAGCCAAGCCAGGCAAAGCTATGGCTACACCTTC. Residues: CASSQARQSYGYTF.

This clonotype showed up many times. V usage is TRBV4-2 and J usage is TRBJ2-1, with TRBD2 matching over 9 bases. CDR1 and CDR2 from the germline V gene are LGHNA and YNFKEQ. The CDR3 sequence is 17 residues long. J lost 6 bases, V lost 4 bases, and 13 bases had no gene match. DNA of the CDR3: TGTGCCAGCAGCCTATGGGGGGCTAGCGGGATTGTCAATGAGCAGTTCTTC. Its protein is CASSLWGASGIVNEQFF.

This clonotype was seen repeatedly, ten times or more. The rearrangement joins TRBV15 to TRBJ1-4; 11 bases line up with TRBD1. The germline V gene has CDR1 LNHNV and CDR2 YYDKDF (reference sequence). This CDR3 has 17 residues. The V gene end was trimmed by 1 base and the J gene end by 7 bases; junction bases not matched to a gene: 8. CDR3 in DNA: TGTGCCACCAGCAGAGGGGACAGGGGGGCCCTCCTTGAAAAACTGTTTTTT. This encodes CATSRGDRGALLEKLFF. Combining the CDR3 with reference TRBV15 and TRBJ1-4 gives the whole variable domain DAMVIQNPRYQVTQFGKPVTLSCSQTLNHNVMYWYQQKSSQAPKLLFHYYDKDFNNEADTPDNFQSRRPNTSFCFLDIRSPGLGDTAMYLCATSRGDRGALLEKLFFGSGTQLSVL.

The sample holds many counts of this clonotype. CDR3 bases: TGTGCCAGCAGCTTGCCAATAAACACTGAAGCTTTCTTT. This sequence encodes CASSLPINTEAFF. This rearrangement joins TRBV5-4 to TRBJ1-1; no reliable D call. This CDR3 is built from 13 residues. Germline V gene sequence: CDR1 SGHNT, CDR2 YYREEE (reference sequence). Trimming cost V 1 base and J 2 bases, with 6 bases left between them.

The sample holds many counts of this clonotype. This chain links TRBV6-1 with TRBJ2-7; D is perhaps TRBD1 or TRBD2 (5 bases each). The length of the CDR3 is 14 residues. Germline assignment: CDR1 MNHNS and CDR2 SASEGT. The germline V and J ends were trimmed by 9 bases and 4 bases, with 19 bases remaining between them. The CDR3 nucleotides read TGTGCCAGTGAGACCCGGGACCGAGCTTACGAGCAGTACTTC. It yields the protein CASETRDRAYEQYF.

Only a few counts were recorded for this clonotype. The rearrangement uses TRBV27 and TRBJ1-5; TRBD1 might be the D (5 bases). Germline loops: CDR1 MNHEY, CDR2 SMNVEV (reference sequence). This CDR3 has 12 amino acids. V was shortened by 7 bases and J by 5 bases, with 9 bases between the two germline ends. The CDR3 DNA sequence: TGTGCCAGCAAGACGGGACATCAGCCCCAGCATTTT. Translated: CASKTGHQPQHF.

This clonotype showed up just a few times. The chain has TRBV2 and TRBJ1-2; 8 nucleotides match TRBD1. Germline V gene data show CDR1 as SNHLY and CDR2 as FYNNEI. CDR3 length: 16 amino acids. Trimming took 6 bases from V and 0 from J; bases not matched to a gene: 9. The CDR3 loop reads CASSPPGTGPNYGYTF. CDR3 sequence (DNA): TGTGCCAGCAGCCCCCCGGGGACAGGACCTAACTATGGCTACACCTTC.

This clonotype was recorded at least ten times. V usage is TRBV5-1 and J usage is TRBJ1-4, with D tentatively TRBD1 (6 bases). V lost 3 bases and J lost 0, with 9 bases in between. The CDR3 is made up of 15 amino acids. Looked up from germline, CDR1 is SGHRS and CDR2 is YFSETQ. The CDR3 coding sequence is TGCGCCAGCAGCTCGGACAGAGCAACTAATGAAAAACTGTTTTTT. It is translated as CASSSDRATNEKLFF.